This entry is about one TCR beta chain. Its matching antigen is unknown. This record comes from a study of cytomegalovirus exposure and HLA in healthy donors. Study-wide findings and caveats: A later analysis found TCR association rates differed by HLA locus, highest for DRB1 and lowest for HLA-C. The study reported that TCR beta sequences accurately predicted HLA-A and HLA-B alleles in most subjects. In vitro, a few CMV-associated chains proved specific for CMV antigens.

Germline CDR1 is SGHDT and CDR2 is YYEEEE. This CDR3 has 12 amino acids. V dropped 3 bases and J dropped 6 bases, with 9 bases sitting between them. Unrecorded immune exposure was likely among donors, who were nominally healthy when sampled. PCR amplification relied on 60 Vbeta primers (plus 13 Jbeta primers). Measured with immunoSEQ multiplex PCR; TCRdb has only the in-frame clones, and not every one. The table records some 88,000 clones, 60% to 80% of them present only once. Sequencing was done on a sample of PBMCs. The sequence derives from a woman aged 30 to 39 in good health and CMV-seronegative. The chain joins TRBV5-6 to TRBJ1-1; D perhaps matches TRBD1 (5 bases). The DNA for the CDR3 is TGTGCCAGCAGCTCGGGGGGGGCTGAAGCTTTCTTT. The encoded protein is CASSSGGAEAFF.